These 14 T cell receptor beta chains were all obtained from the same sample, sequenced in a study of blood T cell repertoires in COVID-19. Measured with immunoSEQ multiplex PCR; TCRdb has only the in-frame clones, and not every one. Among 210,000 or so clones, roughly nine tenths were seen once, and the ten largest hold approximately 6.7%. The sequencing input was peripheral blood. The origin of the receptors is a middle-aged man with acute or convalescent COVID-19.

The V call is TRBV2, the J call TRBJ1-1; TRBD1 aligns across 10 bases. This CDR3 region has 14 residues. J lost 6 bases, V lost 6 bases, and 7 bases had no gene match. The germline CDR1 and CDR2 sequences are SNHLY and FYNNEI. The CDR3 nucleotides are TGTGCCAGCAGCGCCGGGACAGGGGCCTCTGAAGCTTTCTTT. Translating gives CASSAGTGASEAFF.

The V gene is TRBV29-1, the J gene TRBJ2-3, with 10 positions matching TRBD2. J gave up 6 bases and V 6 bases, and 12 bases lay outside the gene matches. CDR3 length: 15 amino acids. Germline V gives CDR1 SQVTM, CDR2 ANQGSEA. CDR3: CSVQMGSGGRDTQYF. The CDR3 DNA sequence: TGCAGCGTCCAAATGGGTAGCGGGGGGAGGGATACGCAGTATTTT.

The chain couples TRBV13 to TRBJ2-3; 11 bases match TRBD2. Germline CDR1 and CDR2: PRHDT and FYEKMQ (reference sequence). V was pared by 3 bases and J by 6 bases, with 11 bases of the junction left unmatched. The length of the CDR3 is 17 residues. The CDR3 region has the DNA TGTGCCAGCAGCTTCAACGTATTAGCGGGGGGGGCGGATACGCAGTATTTT. This translates into CASSFNVLAGGADTQYF.

The genes are TRBV7-2 and TRBJ2-3; D ambiguous. The CDR3 is 15 amino acids. V lost 0 bases and J 5 bases, leaving 12 bases between the germline ends. Germline CDR1 SGHTA, CDR2 FQGNSA. The DNA for the CDR3 is TGTGCCAGCAGCTTAGCGCCCCTCCAGAAAGATACGCAGTATTTT. The encoded protein is CASSLAPLQKDTQYF.

Only a few counts were recorded for this clone. The rearrangement joins TRBV4-1 to TRBJ2-2; 11 bases line up with TRBD1. Germline trimming cut 4 bases from V and 4 bases from J; bases unmatched to any gene: 5. The CDR3 runs to 16 residues. From germline, CDR1 is MGHRA and CDR2 YSYEKL. The CDR3 loop reads CASSLAGTGGTGELFF. Written as DNA, the CDR3 is TGCGCCAGCAGCCTAGCCGGGACAGGGGGCACCGGGGAGCTGTTTTTT.

This chain links TRBV6-5 with TRBJ2-5; TRBD2 matches at 13 bases. Germline CDR1 reads MNHEY; CDR2 reads SVGAGI. The CDR3 extends over 15 amino acids. J was trimmed by 7 bases and V by 2 bases; bases with no gene match: 4. CDR3 sequence: CASSYGLAGVGTQYF. In DNA form, the CDR3 reads TGTGCCAGCAGTTACGGACTAGCGGGGGTGGGGACCCAGTACTTC.

This rearrangement joins TRBV7-2 to TRBJ1-1; D remains unclear. The CDR3 has 15 amino acids. The V end lost 2 bases, the J end lost 1 base, and 11 bases lay between the germline ends. The germline V gene has CDR1 SGHTA and CDR2 FQGNSA. CDR3: CASSLIAVKNTEAFF. The CDR3 DNA follows: TGTGCCAGCAGCTTAATTGCGGTAAAGAACACTGAAGCTTTCTTT.

The V call is TRBV18, the J call TRBJ1-5, with 7 bases matching TRBD1. The trim removed 5 bases at V and 2 bases at J, leaving 6 bases unmatched. Germline CDR1 and CDR2: KGHSH and LQKENI. This CDR3 contains 15 residues. The CDR3 spells CASSEPGQGNQPQHF. As DNA, the CDR3 is TGTGCCAGCTCAGAGCCTGGACAGGGCAATCAGCCCCAGCATTTT.

This clone was found once. The J gene is TRBJ2-7, the V gene TRBV6-6; D remains ambiguous. The CDR3 consists of 13 residues. The germline V gene has CDR1 MNHNY and CDR2 SVGAGI (reference sequence). V was pared by 5 bases and J by 3 bases, with 11 bases between. The CDR3 spells CASSANTGYEQYF. The CDR3 DNA reads as TGTGCCAGCAGTGCCAACACGGGCTACGAGCAGTACTTC.

The rearrangement uses TRBV14 and TRBJ1-4, with D possibly matching TRBD1 (6 bases). The V gene lost 1 base and the J gene lost 4 bases, with 10 bases spanning the gap. CDR3 length: 15 residues. Germline V gene data show CDR1 as SGHDN and CDR2 as FVKESK. Written as DNA, the CDR3 is TGTGCCAGCAGCCAAGCGACAGGACTTAATGAAAAACTGTTTTTT. As protein: CASSQATGLNEKLFF.

V usage is TRBV2 and J usage is TRBJ1-1; 9 bases agree with TRBD1. The CDR3 is made up of 16 amino acids. Germline V gives CDR1 SNHLY, CDR2 FYNNEI. Unmatched junction bases numbered 10, after V lost 3 bases and J lost 5 bases. The CDR3 bases are TGTGCCAGCAGTGACCCGGGACAGGGTATTGGGACTGAAGCTTTCTTT. It yields the protein CASSDPGQGIGTEAFF.

This chain links TRBV7-2 with TRBJ2-5, with a tentative D call TRBD2 (5 bases). The CDR3 extends over 14 amino acids. Trimming removed 0 bases at V and 2 bases at J, with 7 bases between. Germline loops: CDR1 SGHTA, CDR2 FQGNSA. CDR3 loop: CASSLARAQETQYF. The CDR3 DNA reads TGTGCCAGCAGCTTAGCGCGGGCGCAAGAGACCCAGTACTTC. Based on the CDR3 plus reference TRBV7-2 and TRBJ2-5, the full variable domain is GAGVSQSPSNKVTEKGKDVELRCDPISGHTALYWYRQSLGQGLEFLIYFQGNSAPDKSGLPSDRFSAERTGGSVSTLTIQRTQQEDSAVYLCASSLARAQETQYFGPGTRLLVL.

V and J are TRBV5-5 and TRBJ2-1, with 7 bases identical to TRBD2. This CDR3 is 16 amino acids long. Trimming took 7 bases from V and 9 from J; bases not matched to a gene: 19. From germline, CDR1 is SGHKS and CDR2 YYEKEE (reference sequence). The DNA of the CDR3 is TGTGCCAGCGGCCCCCAGACTAGCCGAATGTATAGTGAGCAGTTCTTC. Its translation: CASGPQTSRMYSEQFF.

This clone was observed a handful of times. The genes are TRBV30 and TRBJ1-6, with D possibly matching TRBD1 (5 bases). The CDR3 has 13 residues. The V and J ends lost 4 bases and 4 bases respectively, with 8 bases between them. Germline CDR1 GTSNPN, CDR2 SVGIG (reference sequence). CDR3 in DNA: TGTGCCTGGACAGGGAATTATAATTCACCCCTCCACTTT. Translating it yields CAWTGNYNSPLHF.